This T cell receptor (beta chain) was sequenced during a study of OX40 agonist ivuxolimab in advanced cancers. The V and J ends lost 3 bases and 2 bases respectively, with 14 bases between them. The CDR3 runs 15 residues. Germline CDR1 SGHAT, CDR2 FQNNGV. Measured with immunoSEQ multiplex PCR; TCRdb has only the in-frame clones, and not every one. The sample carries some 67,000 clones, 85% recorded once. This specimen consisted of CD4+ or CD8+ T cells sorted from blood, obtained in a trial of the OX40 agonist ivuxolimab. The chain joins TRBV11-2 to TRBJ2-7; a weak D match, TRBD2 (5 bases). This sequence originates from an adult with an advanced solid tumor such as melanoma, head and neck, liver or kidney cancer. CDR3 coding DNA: TGTGCCAGCAGCTTCGGGGTTAGCGTCGCCTACGAGCAGTACTTC. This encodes CASSFGVSVAYEQYF. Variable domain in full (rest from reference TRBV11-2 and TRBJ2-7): EAGVAQSPRYKIIEKRQSVAFWCNPISGHATLYWYQQILGQGPKLLIQFQNNGVVDDSQLPKDRFSAERLKGVDSTLKIQPAKLEDSAVYLCASSFGVSVAYEQYFGPGTRLTVT.